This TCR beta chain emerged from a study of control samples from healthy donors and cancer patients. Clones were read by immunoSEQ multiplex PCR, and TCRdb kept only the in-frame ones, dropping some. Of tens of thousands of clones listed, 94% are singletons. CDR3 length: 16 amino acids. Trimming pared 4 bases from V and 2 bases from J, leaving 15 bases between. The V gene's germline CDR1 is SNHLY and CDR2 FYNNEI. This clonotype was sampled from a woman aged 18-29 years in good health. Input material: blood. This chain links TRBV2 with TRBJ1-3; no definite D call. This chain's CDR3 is CASSVQALRAGNTIYF. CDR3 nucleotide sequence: TGTGCCAGCAGTGTGCAGGCATTACGTGCTGGAAACACCATATATTTT.